This TCR beta chain came from a study of cytomegalovirus exposure and HLA in healthy donors. The PCR employed 60 Vbeta primers together with 13 Jbeta primers. Per the study methods: There were around 80 million unique TCR beta chains by a later count, and approximately 11 million of them were shared. Libraries were prepared by immunoSEQ multiplex PCR; TCRdb keeps only in-frame clonotypes and omits some of them. Clone size and V and J calls were adopted from that table, with D and trimming inferred from the DNA. The sample records 150,000 to 200,000 clones, 80% to 90% being singletons. The CDR3 runs 16 residues. V lost 7 bases and J lost 2; bases outside the gene matches: 13. The germline CDR1 and CDR2 sequences are MDHEN and SYDVKM.

Sequencing used PBMCs. This sequence originates from a young woman in good health and CMV-seronegative. The chain uses TRBV28 and TRBJ1-1, with 7 bases lining up with TRBD1. CDR3 bases: TGTGCCAGCACCCCATCCCCGGGACAGTTAAACACTGAAGCTTTCTTT. Its translation: CASTPSPGQLNTEAFF.